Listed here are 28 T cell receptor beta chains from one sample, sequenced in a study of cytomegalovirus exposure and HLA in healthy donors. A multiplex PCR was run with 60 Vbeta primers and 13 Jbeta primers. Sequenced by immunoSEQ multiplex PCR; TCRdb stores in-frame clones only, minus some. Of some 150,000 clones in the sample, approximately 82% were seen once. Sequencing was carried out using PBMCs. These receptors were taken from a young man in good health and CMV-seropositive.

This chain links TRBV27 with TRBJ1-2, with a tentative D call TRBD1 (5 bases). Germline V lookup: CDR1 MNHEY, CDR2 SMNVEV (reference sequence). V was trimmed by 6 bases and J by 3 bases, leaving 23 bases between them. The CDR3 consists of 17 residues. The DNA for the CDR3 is TGTGCCAGCAGCACGGCCTTCGGGGGGGAGATGGACTATGGCTACACCTTC. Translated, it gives CASSTAFGGEMDYGYTF.

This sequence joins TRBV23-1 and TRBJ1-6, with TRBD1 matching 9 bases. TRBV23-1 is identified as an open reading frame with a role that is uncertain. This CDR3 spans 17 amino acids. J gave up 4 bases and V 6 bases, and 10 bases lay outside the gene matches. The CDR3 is CASSPGRDRVYNSPLHF. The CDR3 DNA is TGCGCCAGCAGCCCAGGGAGGGACAGGGTATATAATTCACCCCTCCACTTT.

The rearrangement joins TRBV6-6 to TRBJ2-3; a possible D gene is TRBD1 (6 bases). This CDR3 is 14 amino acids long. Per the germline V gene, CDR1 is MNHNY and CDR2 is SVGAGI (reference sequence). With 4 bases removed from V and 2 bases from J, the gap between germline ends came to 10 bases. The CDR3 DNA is TGTGCCAGCAGTTGGACAGCCCACACAGATACGCAGTATTTT. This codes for CASSWTAHTDTQYF.

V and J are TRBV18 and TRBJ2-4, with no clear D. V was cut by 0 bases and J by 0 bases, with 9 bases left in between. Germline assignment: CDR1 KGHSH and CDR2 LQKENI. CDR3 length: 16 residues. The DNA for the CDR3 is TGTGCCAGCTCACCACCTCAAGTACTAGCCAAAAACATTCAGTACTTC. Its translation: CASSPPQVLAKNIQYF.

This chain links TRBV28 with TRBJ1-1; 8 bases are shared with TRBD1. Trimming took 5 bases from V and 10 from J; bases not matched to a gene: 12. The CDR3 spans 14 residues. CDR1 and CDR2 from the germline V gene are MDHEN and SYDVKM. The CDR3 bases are TGTGCCAGCAGTCACCTCCGACAGGGGCCTCGAGCTTTCTTT. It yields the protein CASSHLRQGPRAFF.

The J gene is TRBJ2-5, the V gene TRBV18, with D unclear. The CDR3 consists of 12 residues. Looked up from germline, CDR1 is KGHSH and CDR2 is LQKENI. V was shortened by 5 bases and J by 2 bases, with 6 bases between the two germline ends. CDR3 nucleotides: TGTGCCAGCTCAGGGCAGCAAGAGACCCAGTACTTC. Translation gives CASSGQQETQYF.

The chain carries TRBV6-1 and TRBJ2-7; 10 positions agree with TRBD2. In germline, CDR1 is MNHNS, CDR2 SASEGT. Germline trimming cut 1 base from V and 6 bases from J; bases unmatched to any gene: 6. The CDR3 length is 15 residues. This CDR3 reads CASSEGLAGVFEQYF. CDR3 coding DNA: TGTGCCAGCAGTGAAGGGCTAGCGGGGGTATTCGAGCAGTACTTC.

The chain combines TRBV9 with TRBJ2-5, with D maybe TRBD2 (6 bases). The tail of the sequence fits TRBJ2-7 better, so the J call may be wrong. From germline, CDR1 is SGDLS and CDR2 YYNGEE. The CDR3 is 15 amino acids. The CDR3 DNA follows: TGTGCCAGCAGCGTAGCGGGAGAGCCTTCCTACGAGCAGTACTTC. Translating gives CASSVAGEPSYEQYF.

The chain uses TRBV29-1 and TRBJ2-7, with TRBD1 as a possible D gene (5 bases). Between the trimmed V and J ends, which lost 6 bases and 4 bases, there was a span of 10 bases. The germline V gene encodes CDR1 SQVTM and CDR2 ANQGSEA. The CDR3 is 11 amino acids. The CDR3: CSVTQGYEQYF. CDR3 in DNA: TGCAGCGTGACTCAGGGTTACGAGCAGTACTTC.

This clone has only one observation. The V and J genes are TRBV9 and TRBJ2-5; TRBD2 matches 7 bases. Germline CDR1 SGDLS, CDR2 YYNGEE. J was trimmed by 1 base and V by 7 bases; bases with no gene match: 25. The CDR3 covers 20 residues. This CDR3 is CASGGSRDVPTSELQETQYF. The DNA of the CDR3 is TGTGCCAGCGGGGGATCCCGGGATGTCCCCACTAGCGAGCTCCAAGAGACCCAGTACTTC.

DNA of the CDR3: TGTGCCAGCAGCTCTGTAGCGGGGGGAGAAGATACGCAGTATTTT. This codes for CASSSVAGGEDTQYF. V gene TRBV6-1 combines with J gene TRBJ2-3; 10 bases line up with TRBD2. Germline CDR1 MNHNS, CDR2 SASEGT. The CDR3 totals 15 residues. V was pared by 6 bases and J by 5 bases, with 8 bases of the junction left unmatched.

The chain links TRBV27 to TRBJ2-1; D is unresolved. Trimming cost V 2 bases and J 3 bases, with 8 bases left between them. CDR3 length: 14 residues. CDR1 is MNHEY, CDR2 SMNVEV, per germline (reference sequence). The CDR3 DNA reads TGTGCCAGCAGTTTAGGTGACATCTACAATGAGCAGTTCTTC. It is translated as CASSLGDIYNEQFF.

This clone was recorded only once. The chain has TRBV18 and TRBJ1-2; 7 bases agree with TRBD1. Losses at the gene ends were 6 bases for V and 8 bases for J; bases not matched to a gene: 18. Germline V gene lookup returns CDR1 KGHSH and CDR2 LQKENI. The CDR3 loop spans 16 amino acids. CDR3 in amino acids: CASSFLEGAKYGGYTF. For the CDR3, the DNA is TGTGCCAGCTCCTTTCTGGAGGGGGCTAAGTATGGCGGCTACACCTTC.

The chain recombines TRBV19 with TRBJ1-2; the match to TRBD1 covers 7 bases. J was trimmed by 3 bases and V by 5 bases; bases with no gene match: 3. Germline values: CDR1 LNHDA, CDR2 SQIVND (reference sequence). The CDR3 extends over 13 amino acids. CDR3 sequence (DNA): TGTGCCAGTAGTGTTCAGGGGGACTATGGCTACACCTTC. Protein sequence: CASSVQGDYGYTF.

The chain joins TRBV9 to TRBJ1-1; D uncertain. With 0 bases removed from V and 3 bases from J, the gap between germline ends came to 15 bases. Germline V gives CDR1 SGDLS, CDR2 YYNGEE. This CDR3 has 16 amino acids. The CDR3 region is CASSVGSTFEDTEAFF. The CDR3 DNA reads TGTGCCAGCAGCGTAGGAAGTACCTTTGAGGACACTGAAGCTTTCTTT.

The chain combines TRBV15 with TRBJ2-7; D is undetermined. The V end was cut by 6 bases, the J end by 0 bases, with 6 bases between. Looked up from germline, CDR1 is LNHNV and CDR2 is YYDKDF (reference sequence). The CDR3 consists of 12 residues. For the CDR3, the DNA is TGTGCCACCAGTAGCAGCTCCTACGAGCAGTACTTC. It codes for CATSSSSYEQYF.

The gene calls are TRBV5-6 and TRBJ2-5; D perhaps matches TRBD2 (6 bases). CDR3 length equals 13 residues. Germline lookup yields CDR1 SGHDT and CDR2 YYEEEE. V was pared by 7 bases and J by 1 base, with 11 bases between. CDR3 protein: CASGFSGQETQYF. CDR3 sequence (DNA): TGTGCCAGCGGGTTTAGCGGCCAAGAGACCCAGTACTTC.

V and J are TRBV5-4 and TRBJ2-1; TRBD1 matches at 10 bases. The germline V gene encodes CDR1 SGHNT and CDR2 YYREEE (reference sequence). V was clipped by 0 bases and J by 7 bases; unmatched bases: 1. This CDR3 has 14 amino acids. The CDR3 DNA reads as TGTGCCAGCAGCTTGGGACAGGGGGCGAATGAGCAGTTCTTC. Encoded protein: CASSLGQGANEQFF.

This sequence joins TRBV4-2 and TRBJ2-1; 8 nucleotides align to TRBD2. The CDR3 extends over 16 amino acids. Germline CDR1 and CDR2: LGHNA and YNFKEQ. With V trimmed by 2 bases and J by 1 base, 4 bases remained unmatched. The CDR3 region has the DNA TGTGCCAGCAGCCAAACAGCTAGCGGGTCCTACAATGAGCAGTTCTTC. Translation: CASSQTASGSYNEQFF.

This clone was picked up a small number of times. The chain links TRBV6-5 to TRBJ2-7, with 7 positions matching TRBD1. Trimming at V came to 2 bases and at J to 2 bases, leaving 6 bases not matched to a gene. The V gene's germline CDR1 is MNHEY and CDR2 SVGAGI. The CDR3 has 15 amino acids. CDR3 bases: TGTGCCAGCAGTTACGTGACAGGGTCGACCTACGAGCAGTACTTC. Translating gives CASSYVTGSTYEQYF.

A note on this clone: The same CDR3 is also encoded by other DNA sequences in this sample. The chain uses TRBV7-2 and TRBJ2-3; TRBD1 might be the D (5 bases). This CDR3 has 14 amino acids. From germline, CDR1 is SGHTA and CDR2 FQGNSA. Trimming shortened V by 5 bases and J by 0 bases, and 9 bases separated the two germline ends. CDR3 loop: CASSPGQSTDTQYF. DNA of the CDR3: TGTGCCAGCAGCCCAGGACAAAGCACAGATACGCAGTATTTT.

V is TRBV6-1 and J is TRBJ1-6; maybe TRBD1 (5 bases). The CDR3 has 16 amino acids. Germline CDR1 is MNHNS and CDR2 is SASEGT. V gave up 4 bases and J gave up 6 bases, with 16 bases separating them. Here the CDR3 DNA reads TGTGCCAGCAGTGGTCCTGGAGGGGTCGTTAATTCACCCCTCCACTTT. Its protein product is CASSGPGGVVNSPLHF.

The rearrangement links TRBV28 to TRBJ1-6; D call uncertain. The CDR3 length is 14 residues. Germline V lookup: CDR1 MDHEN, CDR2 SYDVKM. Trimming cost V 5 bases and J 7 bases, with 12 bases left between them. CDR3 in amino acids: CASSQPGRNSPLHF. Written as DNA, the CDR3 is TGTGCCAGCAGTCAGCCGGGTCGAAATTCACCCCTCCACTTT.

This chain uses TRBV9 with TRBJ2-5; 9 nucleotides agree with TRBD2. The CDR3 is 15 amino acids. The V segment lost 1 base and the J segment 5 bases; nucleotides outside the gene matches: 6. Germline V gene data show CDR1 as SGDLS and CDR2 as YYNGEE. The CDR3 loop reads CASSVWREGRETQYF. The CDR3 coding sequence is TGTGCCAGCAGCGTATGGCGGGAGGGCCGGGAGACCCAGTACTTC.

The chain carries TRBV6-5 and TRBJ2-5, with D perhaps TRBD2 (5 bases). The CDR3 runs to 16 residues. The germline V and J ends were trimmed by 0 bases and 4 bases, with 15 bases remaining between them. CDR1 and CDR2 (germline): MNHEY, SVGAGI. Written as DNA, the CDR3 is TGTGCCAGCAGTTACTCTGCAACGGGATCGGGAGAGACCCAGTACTTC. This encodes CASSYSATGSGETQYF.

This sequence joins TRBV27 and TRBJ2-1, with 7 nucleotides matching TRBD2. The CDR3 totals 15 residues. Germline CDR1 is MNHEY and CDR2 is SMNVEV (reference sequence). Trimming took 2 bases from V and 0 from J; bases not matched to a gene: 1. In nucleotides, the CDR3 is TGTGCCAGCAGTTTAAGGACTAGCTCCTACAATGAGCAGTTCTTC. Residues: CASSLRTSSYNEQFF.

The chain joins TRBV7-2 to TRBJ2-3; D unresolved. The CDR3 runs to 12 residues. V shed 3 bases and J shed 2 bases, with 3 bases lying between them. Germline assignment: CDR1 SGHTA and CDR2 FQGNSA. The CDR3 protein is CASSFYTDTQYF. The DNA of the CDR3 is TGTGCCAGCAGCTTTTACACAGATACGCAGTATTTT. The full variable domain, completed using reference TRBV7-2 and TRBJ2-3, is GAGVSQSPSNKVTEKGKDVELRCDPISGHTALYWYRQSLGQGLEFLIYFQGNSAPDKSGLPSDRFSAERTGGSVSTLTIQRTQQEDSAVYLCASSFYTDTQYFGPGTRLTVL.

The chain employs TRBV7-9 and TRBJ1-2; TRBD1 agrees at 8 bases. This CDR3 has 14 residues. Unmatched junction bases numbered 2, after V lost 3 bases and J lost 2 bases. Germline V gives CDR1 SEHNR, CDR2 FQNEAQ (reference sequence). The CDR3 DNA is TGTGCCAGCAGCTTCCGGGACAGGAACTATGGCTACACCTTC. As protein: CASSFRDRNYGYTF.